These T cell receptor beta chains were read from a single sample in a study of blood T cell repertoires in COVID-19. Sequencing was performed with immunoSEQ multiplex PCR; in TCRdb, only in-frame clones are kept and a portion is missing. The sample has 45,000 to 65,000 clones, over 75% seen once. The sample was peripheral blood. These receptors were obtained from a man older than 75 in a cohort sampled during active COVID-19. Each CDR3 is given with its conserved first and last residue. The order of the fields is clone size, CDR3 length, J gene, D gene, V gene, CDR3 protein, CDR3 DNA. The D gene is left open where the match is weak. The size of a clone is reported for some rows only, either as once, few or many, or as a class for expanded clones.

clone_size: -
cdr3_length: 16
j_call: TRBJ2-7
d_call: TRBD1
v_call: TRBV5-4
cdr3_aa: CASSIGGQGGSYEQYF
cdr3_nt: TGTGCCAGCAGCATTGGAGGACAGGGGGGCTCCTACGAGCAGTACTTC

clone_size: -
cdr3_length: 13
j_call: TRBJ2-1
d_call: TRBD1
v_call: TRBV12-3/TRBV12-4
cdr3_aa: CASSFGQGGEQFF
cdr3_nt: TGTGCCAGCAGTTTTGGACAGGGTGGCGAGCAGTTCTTC

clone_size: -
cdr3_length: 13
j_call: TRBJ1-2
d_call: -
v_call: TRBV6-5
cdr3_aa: CASRTAGGYGYTF
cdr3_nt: TGTGCCAGCCGAACGGCCGGGGGCTATGGCTACACCTTC

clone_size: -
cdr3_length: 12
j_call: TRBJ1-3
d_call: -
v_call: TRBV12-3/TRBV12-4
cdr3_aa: CASSFGGNTIYF
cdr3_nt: TGTGCCAGCAGTTTTGGCGGAAACACCATATATTTT

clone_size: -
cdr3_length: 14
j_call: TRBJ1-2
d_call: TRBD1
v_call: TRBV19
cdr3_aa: CASSSPGQARGYTF
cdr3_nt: TGTGCCAGTAGTTCCCCGGGACAGGCTCGCGGCTACACCTTC

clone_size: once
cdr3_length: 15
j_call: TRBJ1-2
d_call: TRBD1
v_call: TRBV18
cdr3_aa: CASSPRDRGNYGYTF
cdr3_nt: TGTGCCAGCTCACCCCGGGACAGGGGAAACTATGGCTACACCTTC

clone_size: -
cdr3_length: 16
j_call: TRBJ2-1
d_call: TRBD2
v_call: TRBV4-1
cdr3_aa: CASSQVRAGGENEQFF
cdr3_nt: TGCGCCAGCAGCCAAGTTCGAGCGGGGGGGGAAAATGAGCAGTTCTTC

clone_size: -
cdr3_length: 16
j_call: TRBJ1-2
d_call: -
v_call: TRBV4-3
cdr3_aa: CASSQDVGRAFYGYTF
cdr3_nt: TGCGCCAGCAGCCAAGATGTGGGCAGGGCTTTCTATGGCTACACCTTC

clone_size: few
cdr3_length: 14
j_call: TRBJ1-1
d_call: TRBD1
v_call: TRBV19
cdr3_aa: CASSYRGGNAEAFF
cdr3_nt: TGTGCCAGTAGTTACAGGGGAGGAAACGCTGAAGCTTTCTTT

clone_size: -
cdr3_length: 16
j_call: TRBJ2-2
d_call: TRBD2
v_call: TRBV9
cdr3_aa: CASSVGEGLTTGELFF
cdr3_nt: TGTGCCAGCAGCGTGGGAGAGGGACTAACCACCGGGGAGCTGTTTTTT

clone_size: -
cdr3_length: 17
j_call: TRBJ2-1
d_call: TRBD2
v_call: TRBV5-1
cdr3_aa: CASSSKTSGPTYNEQFF
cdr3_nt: TGCGCCAGCAGCTCTAAGACTAGCGGGCCAACCTACAATGAGCAGTTCTTC

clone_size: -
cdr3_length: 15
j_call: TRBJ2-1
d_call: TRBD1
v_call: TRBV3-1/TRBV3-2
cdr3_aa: CASSQVDRGYNEQFF
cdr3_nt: TGTGCCAGCAGCCAAGTGGACAGGGGGTACAATGAGCAGTTCTTC

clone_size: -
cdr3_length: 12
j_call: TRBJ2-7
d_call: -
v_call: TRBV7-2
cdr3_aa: CASSLVFGLQVF
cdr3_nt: TGTGCCAGCAGCTTAGTGTTTGGGCTGCAAGTCTTC

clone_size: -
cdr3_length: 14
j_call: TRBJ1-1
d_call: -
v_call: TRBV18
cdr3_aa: CASSPQARNTEAFF
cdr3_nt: TGTGCCAGCTCACCCCAGGCACGGAACACTGAAGCTTTCTTT

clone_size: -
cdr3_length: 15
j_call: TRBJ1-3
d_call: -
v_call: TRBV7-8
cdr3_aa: CASSQGTLTGNTIYF
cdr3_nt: TGTGCCAGCAGCCAGGGGACACTTACTGGAAACACCATATATTTT

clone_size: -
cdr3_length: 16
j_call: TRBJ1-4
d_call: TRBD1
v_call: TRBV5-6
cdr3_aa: CASSPRTGLGNEKLFF
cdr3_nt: TGTGCCAGCAGCCCACGGACAGGGTTGGGTAATGAAAAACTGTTTTTT

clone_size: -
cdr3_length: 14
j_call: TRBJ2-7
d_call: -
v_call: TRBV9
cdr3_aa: CASSVRDSWGEQYF
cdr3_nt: TGTGCCAGCAGCGTCAGGGACTCTTGGGGCGAGCAGTACTTC

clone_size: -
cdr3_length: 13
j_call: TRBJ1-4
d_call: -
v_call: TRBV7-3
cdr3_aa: CASSLTGGEKLFF
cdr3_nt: TGTGCCAGCAGCTTAACAGGAGGGGAAAAACTGTTTTTT

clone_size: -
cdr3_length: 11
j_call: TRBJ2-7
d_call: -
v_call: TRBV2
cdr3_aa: CASSNSYEQYF
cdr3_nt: TGTGCCAGCAGTAACAGCTACGAGCAGTACTTC

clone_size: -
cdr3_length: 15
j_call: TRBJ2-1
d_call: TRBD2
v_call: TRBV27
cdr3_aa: CASSLREGLLNEQFF
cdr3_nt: TGTGCCAGCAGTTTACGGGAGGGCCTGTTGAATGAGCAGTTCTTC

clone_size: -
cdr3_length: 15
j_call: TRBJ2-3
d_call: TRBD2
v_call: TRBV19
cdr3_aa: CASTGLAGVTDTQYF
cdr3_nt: TGTGCCAGTACCGGACTAGCGGGAGTCACAGATACGCAGTATTTT

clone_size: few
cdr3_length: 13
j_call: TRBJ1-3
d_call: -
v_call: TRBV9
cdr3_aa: CASSRVSGNTIYF
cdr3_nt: TGTGCCAGCAGCCGTGTCTCTGGAAACACCATATATTTT